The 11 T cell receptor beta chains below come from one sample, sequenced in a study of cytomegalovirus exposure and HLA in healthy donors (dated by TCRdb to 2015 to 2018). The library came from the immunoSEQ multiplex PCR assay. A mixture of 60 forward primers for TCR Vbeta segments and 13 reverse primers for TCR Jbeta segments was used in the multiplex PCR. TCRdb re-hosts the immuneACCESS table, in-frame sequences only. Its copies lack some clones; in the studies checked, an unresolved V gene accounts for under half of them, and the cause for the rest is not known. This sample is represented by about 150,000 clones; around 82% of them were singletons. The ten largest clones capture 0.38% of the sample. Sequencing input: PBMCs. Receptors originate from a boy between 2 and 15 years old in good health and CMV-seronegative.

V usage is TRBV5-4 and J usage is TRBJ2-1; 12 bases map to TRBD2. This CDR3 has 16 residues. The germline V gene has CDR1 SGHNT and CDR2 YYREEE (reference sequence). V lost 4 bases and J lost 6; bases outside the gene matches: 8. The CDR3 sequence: CASSQGLAGIGNEQFF. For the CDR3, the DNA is TGTGCCAGCAGCCAAGGACTAGCGGGAATTGGCAATGAGCAGTTCTTC.

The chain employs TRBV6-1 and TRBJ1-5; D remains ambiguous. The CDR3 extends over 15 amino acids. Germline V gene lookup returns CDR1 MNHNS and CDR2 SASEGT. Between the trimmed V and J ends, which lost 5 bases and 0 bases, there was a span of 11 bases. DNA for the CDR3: TGTGCCAGCAGTTCCGAGGCGGATAGCAATCAGCCCCAGCATTTT. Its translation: CASSSEADSNQPQHF.

The CDR3 region has the DNA TGTGCCAGCGGGCCGACAGGGGAGAACACTGAAGCTTTCTTT. It translates to CASGPTGENTEAFF. This sequence joins TRBV11-1 and TRBJ1-1; 8 bases are shared with TRBD1. The germline CDR1 and CDR2 sequences are SGHAT and FQDESV (reference sequence). The J segment lost 1 base and the V segment lost 8 bases, leaving 6 bases of the junction unmatched. The CDR3 length is 14 residues.

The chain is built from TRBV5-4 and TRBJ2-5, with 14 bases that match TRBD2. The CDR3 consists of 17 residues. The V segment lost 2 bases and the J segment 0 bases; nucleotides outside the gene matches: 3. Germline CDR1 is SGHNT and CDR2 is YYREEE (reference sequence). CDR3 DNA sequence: TGTGCCAGCAGCTTTAGACTAGCGGGAGGGTACCAAGAGACCCAGTACTTC. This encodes CASSFRLAGGYQETQYF.

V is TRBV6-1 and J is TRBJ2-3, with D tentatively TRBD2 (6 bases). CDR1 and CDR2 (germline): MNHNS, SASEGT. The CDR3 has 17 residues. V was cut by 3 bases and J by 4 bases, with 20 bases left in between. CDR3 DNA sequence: TGTGCCAGCAGTGATATCCGGGACTCCCGGATCTCAGATACGCAGTATTTT. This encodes CASSDIRDSRISDTQYF.

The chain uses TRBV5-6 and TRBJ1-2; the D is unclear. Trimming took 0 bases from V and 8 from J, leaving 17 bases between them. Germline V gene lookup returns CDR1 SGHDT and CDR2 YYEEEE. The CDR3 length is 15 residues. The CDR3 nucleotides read TGTGCCAGCAGCTTGGTGTTTGGAGGGAGTTTCGGCTACACCTTC. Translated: CASSLVFGGSFGYTF.

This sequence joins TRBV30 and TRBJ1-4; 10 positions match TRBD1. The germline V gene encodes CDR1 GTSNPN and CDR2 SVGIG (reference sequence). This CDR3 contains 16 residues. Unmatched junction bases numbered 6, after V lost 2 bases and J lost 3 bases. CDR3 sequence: CAWSTRDRGANEKLFF. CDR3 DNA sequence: TGTGCCTGGAGTACCCGGGACAGGGGAGCTAATGAAAAACTGTTTTTT.

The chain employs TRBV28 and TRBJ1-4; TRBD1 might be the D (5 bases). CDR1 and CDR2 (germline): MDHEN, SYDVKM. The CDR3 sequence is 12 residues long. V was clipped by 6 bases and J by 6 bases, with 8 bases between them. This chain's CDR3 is CASRSRDEKLFF. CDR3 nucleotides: TGTGCCAGCAGGTCCAGGGATGAAAAACTGTTTTTT.

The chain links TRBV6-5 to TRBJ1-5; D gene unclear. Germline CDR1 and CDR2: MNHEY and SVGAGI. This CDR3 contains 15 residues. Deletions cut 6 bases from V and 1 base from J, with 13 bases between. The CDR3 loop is CASSPGAISNQPQHF. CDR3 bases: TGTGCCAGCAGCCCAGGTGCTATCAGCAATCAGCCCCAGCATTTT.

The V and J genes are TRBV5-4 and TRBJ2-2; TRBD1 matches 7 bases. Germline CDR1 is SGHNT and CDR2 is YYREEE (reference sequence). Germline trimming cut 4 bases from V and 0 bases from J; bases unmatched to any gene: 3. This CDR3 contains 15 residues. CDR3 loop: CASSAGGANTGELFF. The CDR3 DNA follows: TGTGCCAGCAGCGCAGGGGGAGCGAACACCGGGGAGCTGTTTTTT.

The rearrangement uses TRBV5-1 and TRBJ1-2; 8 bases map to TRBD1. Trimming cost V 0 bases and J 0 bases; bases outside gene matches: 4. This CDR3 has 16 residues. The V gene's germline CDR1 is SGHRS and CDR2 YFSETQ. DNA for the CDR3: TGCGCCAGCAGCTTGGACGGACAGGGATCTAACTATGGCTACACCTTC. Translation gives CASSLDGQGSNYGYTF.